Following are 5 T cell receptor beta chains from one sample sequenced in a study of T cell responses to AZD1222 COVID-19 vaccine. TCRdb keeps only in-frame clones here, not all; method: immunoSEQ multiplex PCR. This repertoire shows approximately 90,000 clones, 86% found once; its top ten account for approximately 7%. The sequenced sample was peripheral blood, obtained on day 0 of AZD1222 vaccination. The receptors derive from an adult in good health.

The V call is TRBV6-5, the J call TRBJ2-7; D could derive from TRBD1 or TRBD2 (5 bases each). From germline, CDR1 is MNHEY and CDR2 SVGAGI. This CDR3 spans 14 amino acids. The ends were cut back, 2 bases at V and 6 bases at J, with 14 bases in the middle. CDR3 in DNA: TGTGCCAGCAGTTACGAGGGACCTTACCGCGAGCAGTACTTC. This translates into CASSYEGPYREQYF.

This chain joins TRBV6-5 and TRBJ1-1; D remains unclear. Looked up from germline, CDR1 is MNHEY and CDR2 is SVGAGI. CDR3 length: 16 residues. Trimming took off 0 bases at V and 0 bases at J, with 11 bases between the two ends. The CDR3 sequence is CASSYSRQIMNTEAFF. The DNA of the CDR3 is TGTGCCAGCAGTTACTCTCGGCAGATCATGAACACTGAAGCTTTCTTT.

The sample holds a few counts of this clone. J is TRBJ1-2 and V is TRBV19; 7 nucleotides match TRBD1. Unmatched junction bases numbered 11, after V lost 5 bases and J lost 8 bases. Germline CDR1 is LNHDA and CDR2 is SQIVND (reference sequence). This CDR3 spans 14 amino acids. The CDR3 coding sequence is TGTGCCAGTAGTCCTCAGACAGGGAAAGGAGGCTACACCTTC. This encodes CASSPQTGKGGYTF.

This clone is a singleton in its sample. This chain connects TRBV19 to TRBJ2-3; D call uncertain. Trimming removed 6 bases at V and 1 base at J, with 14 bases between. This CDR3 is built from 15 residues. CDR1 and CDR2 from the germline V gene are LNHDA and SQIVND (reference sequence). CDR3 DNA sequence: TGTGCCAGTAGCGACCCTGGTACAGGCACAGATACGCAGTATTTT. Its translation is CASSDPGTGTDTQYF. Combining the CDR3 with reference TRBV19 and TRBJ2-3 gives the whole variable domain DGGITQSPKYLFRKEGQNVTLSCEQNLNHDAMYWYRQDPGQGLRLIYYSQIVNDFQKGDIAEGYSVSREKKESFPLTVTSAQKNPTAFYLCASSDPGTGTDTQYFGPGTRLTVL.

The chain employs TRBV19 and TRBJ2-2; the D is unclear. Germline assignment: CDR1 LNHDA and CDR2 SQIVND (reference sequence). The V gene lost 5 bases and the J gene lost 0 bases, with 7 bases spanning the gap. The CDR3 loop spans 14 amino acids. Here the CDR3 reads CASSRSANTGELFF. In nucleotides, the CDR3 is TGTGCCAGTAGTCGATCCGCGAACACCGGGGAGCTGTTTTTT.